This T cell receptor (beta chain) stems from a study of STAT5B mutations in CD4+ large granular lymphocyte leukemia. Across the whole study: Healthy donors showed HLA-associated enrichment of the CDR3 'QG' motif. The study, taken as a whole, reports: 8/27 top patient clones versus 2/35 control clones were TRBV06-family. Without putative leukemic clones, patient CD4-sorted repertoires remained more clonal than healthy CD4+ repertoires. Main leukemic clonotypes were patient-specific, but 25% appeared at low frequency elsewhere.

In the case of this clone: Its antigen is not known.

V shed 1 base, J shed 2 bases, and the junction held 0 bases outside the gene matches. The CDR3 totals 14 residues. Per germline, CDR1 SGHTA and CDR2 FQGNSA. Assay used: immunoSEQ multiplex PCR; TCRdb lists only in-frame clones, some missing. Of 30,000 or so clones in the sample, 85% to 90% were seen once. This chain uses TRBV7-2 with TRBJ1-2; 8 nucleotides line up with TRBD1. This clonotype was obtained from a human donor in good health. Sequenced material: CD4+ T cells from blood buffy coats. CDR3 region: CASSLGQGNYGYTF. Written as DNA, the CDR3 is TGTGCCAGCAGCTTAGGACAGGGGAACTATGGCTACACCTTC.